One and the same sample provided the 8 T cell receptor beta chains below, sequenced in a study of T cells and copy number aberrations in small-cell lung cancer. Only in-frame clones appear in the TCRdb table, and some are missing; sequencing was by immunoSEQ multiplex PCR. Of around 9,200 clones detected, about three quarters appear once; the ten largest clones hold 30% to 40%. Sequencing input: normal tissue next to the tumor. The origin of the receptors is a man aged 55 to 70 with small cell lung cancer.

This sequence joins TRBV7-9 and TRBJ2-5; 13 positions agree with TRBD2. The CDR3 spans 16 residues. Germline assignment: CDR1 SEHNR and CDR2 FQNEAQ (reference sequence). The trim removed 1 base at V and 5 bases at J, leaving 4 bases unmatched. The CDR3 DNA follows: TGTGCCAGCAGCTTAGGGACTAGCGGGAGTTCGGAGACCCAGTACTTC. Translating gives CASSLGTSGSSETQYF.

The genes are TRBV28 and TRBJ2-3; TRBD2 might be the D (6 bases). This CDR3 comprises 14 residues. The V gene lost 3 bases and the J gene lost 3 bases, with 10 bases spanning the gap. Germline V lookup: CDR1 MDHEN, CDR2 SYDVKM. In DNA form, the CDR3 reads TGTGCCAGCAGTTTTCTTAGCGGAACAGATACGCAGTATTTT. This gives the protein CASSFLSGTDTQYF.

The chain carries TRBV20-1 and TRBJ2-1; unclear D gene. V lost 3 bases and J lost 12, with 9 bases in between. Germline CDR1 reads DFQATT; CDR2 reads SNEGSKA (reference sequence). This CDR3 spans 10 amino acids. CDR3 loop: CSARALGQFF. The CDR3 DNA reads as TGCAGTGCTAGGGCTTTGGGGCAGTTCTTC.

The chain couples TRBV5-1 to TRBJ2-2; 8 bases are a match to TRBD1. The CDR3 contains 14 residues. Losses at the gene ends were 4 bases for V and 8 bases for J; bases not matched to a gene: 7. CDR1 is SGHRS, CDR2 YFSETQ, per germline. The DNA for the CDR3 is TGCGCCAGCAGCCCGGACAGGGTGACTGGGGAGCTGTTTTTT. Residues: CASSPDRVTGELFF.

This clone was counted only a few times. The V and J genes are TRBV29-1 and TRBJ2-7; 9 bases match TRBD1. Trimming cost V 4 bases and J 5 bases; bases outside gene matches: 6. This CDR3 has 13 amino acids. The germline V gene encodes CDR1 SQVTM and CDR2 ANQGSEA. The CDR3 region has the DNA TGCAGCGTTGTGACAGGGGGAAGGAACGAGCAGTACTTC. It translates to CSVVTGGRNEQYF.

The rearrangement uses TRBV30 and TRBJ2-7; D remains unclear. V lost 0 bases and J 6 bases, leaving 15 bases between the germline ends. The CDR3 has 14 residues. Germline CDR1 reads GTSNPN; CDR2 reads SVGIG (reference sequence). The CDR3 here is CAWSVGPLVSEQYF. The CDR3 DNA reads TGTGCCTGGAGTGTAGGCCCCCTAGTTAGCGAGCAGTACTTC.

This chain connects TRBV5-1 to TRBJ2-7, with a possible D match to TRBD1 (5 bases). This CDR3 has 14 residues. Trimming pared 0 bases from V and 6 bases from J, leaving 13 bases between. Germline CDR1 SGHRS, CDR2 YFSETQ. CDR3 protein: CASSLGQGGGEQYF. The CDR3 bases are TGCGCCAGCAGCTTGGGTCAGGGTGGCGGCGAGCAGTACTTC.

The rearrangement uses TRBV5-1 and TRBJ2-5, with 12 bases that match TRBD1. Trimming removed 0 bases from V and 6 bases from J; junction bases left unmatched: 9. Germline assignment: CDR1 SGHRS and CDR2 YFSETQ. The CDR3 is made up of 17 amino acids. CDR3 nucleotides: TGCGCCAGCAGCTTGGAACCGGGACAGGGGGCCGGGAAGACCCAGTACTTC. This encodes CASSLEPGQGAGKTQYF.